This TCR beta chain was sequenced for a study of T cell responses to AZD1222 COVID-19 vaccine listed by TCRdb under 2021. Background on the whole study: AZD1222 recipients whose second dose came at about 4 weeks and those whose second dose came at about 12 weeks were combined into one group, since spike-specific TCR depth and breadth did not differ between the two schedules. Trial participants were enrolled by age into subgroups of 18-55, 56-69 and 70-plus years, and about 150, 27 and 61 TCR-sequenced participants, respectively, were included in these subgroups. A total of 233 trial participants underwent TCR sequencing, of whom nearly 210 had received two doses of AZD1222 and around 26 had received two doses of the MenACWY control vaccine.

Comments on this clone: This receptor's antigen is unknown. No much larger clonotype is one base removed from it; base qualities were not supplied.

In the paper's terms, the time point label means: baseline before first vaccination. Vaccinee samples were obtained from the UK trials COV001 and COV002, which included a single-blind randomized controlled phase 2/3 trial of AZD1222 (ChAdOx1 nCoV-19) in healthy adults. For TCRbeta chain sequencing, PBMC samples were collected from trial participants at day 0 and at day 28 after the second dose. Overall results and qualifications from the work: Conclusions about previously exposed vaccinees are limited, since just a handful of AZD1222 recipients were seropositive for SARS-CoV-2 at baseline. Because no day 14 peak-response samples were available, repertoires were characterized only after the peak T cell response. Participants were mostly white British, with more females than males. The authors suggested clonal diversity may have been underestimated. Spike-specific TCR breadth and depth rose significantly after two AZD1222 doses compared with day 0 and with MenACWY recipients. The 56-69-year group was small, and its depth increase did not reach significance, likely because of low power. Reportedly, close to half of the unique spike-specific TCRs recognized epitopes lying outside the regions that are mutated in the B.1.351 and B.1.1.7 variants. CD4 TCRs associated with the vaccine covered the entire spike protein, and the dominant responses were in regions 160-218 and 743-854.

The CDR3 regions of human TCRbeta chains were analyzed by immunosequencing. The authors' pipeline ran thus. Repertoire TCRs were matched against a reference library of SARS-CoV-2-specific TCRs generated with the MIRA antigen-specificity platform. Breadth was defined as the fraction of unique TCRs that were SARS-CoV-2-associated. Depth was defined as the fraction of total T cells that were SARS-CoV-2-associated. Using the MIRA data, each spike-specific TCR was mapped to the spike region that the TCR reacts to and placed in a CD4 or CD8 class. Log10-transformed breadth and depth values were compared by one-way ANOVA with Sidak's multiple comparisons tests. Drawn from immuneACCESS, this table holds only the in-frame rearrangements with V and J called that TCRdb kept. Clones are partly lost; checked studies trace under half to an unresolved V gene and leave the rest unexplained. V and J calls and clone size are given by that table; D and trimming were obtained from the DNA. In all, the sample holds more than 85,000 clones, and 88% of those were seen once. In total, the top ten clones hold roughly 1.5% of the sample.

This receptor was obtained from an adult in good health. Sequenced here: peripheral blood, sampled on day 0 of AZD1222 vaccination.

The CDR3 region reads CASSLQAGPSYNEQFF. The nucleotides read TGTGCCAGCAGTTTACAGGCAGGGCCTTCCTACAATGAGCAGTTCTTC. The rearranged segments are TRBV27 and TRBJ2-1; a tentative D call is TRBD1 (5 bases match). Between the V and J ends, shortened by 2 bases and 1 base respectively, the junction contains 12 bases. Counted from cysteine to phenylalanine, this CDR3 has 16 amino acids. Only the CDR3 portion is preserved as DNA: 48 bases, with reading frame beginning at the first base. In the germline V gene (reference sequence), CDR1 corresponds to MNHEY and CDR2 to SMNVEV.